The next 25 T cell receptor beta chains were all read from a single sample in a study of Ad26.COV2.S vaccination and SARS-CoV-2 variants. Repertoires were generated with immunoSEQ multiplex PCR, while TCRdb's copy carries only in-frame clones and drops some. The sample has around 240,000 clones, around 89% seen once. Stated treatment: some 19 received Ad26.COV2.S at low or high dose, single or two shots; about 5 received placebo; per-sample allocation not given. Day 63 following the first vaccine or placebo injection was when the samples were taken. The sample was peripheral blood, taken in a trial of Ad26.COV2.S vaccine versus placebo. Every receptor here comes from a person aged 18-60 years who received the Ad26.COV2.S COVID-19 vaccine or a placebo.

The table lists this clone with a count of one. The chain carries TRBV19 and TRBJ2-4; perhaps TRBD1 as D (6 bases). Germline V gene lookup returns CDR1 LNHDA and CDR2 SQIVND (reference sequence). V was cut by 3 bases and J by 5 bases, with 14 bases left in between. The CDR3 is made up of 15 amino acids. DNA of the CDR3: TGTGCCAGTAGTATCCCAGGGGAGTCCCAAAACATTCAGTACTTC. Protein product: CASSIPGESQNIQYF.

The chain employs TRBV9 and TRBJ2-2, with 10 positions matching TRBD1. This CDR3 comprises 16 residues. The V gene end was trimmed by 4 bases and the J gene end by 6 bases; junction bases not matched to a gene: 9. CDR1 and CDR2 from the germline V gene are SGDLS and YYNGEE. CDR3 protein: CASSQRRTGGSGELFF. CDR3 sequence (DNA): TGTGCCAGCAGCCAAAGGAGGACAGGGGGTTCCGGGGAGCTGTTTTTT.

This chain joins TRBV6-2 or TRBV6-3 and TRBJ2-5; the match to TRBD2 covers 7 bases. The germline CDR1 and CDR2 sequences are MNHEY and SVGEGT. Losses at the gene ends were 5 bases for V and 4 bases for J; bases not matched to a gene: 10. The CDR3 covers 15 residues. DNA for the CDR3: TGTGCCAGCAGTATCCCCACTGGGAGGGGAGAGACCCAGTACTTC. As protein: CASSIPTGRGETQYF.

The gene calls are TRBV29-1 and TRBJ1-2; a possible D gene is TRBD1 (5 bases). The CDR3 contains 15 residues. Trimming took off 1 base at V and 1 base at J, with 13 bases between the two ends. Per germline, CDR1 SQVTM and CDR2 ANQGSEA. CDR3 sequence (DNA): TGCAGCGTTGAAGGGGTACAGGAGAGTAACTATGGCTACACCTTC. Protein sequence: CSVEGVQESNYGYTF.

The chain joins TRBV28 to TRBJ2-2; 8 bases align to TRBD1. The CDR3 loop spans 14 amino acids. Germline-derived CDR1 and CDR2 are MDHEN and SYDVKM. The V gene end was trimmed by 6 bases and the J gene end by 4 bases; junction bases not matched to a gene: 4. The CDR3 DNA reads TGTGCCAGCAGGCGGACAGGGTCCACCGGGGAGCTGTTTTTT. It encodes CASRRTGSTGELFF.

The rearrangement links TRBV10-3 to TRBJ1-6; 11 bases agree with TRBD1. The CDR3 contains 16 residues. The germline CDR1 and CDR2 sequences are ENHRY and SYGVKD. V lost 6 bases and J lost 2; bases outside the gene matches: 3. CDR3 nucleotides: TGTGCCATCAGGGGACAGGGGGTTACCTATAATTCACCCCTCCACTTT. Residues: CAIRGQGVTYNSPLHF.

This clone was observed once. The rearrangement links TRBV12-3 or TRBV12-4 to TRBJ1-2; 9 bases are shared with TRBD1. The V and J ends lost 4 bases and 7 bases, in that order; junction bases with no gene match: 4. CDR3 length: 13 residues. The CDR3, as DNA: TGTGCCAGCAGTTACCGGACAGGGGTTGGCTACACCTTC. This codes for CASSYRTGVGYTF.

The chain recombines TRBV7-2 with TRBJ1-2; no reliable D call. The CDR3 consists of 13 residues. CDR1 and CDR2 (germline): SGHTA, FQGNSA. Deletions cut 1 base from V and 4 bases from J, with 7 bases between. CDR3: CASSLDKAYGYTF. CDR3 nucleotide sequence: TGTGCCAGCAGCTTAGACAAAGCCTATGGCTACACCTTC.

The gene calls are TRBV29-1 and TRBJ2-7; 11 bases map to TRBD2. Germline CDR1 and CDR2: SQVTM and ANQGSEA. The CDR3 length is 16 residues. V was clipped by 3 bases and J by 2 bases; unmatched bases: 9. The CDR3 is CSVDGASGRKPYEQYF. CDR3 bases: TGCAGCGTTGATGGTGCTAGCGGGAGGAAACCCTACGAGCAGTACTTC.

The rearrangement joins TRBV21-1 to TRBJ1-5; TRBD1 was called by the table and not checked on the DNA. TRBV21-1 is deemed a pseudogene. The CDR3 runs to 19 residues. Here the CDR3 reads CASSKEWRDRVRKNQPQHF. In nucleotides, the CDR3 is TGTGCCAGCAGCAAAGAGTGGAGGGACAGGGTTAGGAAGAATCAGCCCCAGCATTTT.

The rearrangement links TRBV5-4 to TRBJ1-1; tentatively, D is TRBD1 (5 bases). CDR1 and CDR2 (germline): SGHNT, YYREEE (reference sequence). The ends were cut back, 2 bases at V and 5 bases at J, with 13 bases in the middle. The length of the CDR3 is 14 residues. The CDR3 coding sequence is TGTGCCAGCAGCTTTTTGGGGGGGGGTACTGAAGCTTTCTTT. Residues: CASSFLGGGTEAFF.

The genes are TRBV30 and TRBJ1-1; 9 nucleotides line up with TRBD1. The CDR3 runs to 13 residues. V lost 3 bases and J lost 5; bases outside the gene matches: 4. CDR1 GTSNPN and CDR2 SVGIG come from the germline V gene (reference sequence). The CDR3 bases are TGTGCCTGGAGGACAGGGGGAAGTACTGAAGCTTTCTTT. Protein product: CAWRTGGSTEAFF.

The V call is TRBV9, the J call TRBJ2-3; 8 bases agree with TRBD2. Germline V gene sequence: CDR1 SGDLS, CDR2 YYNGEE. The ends lost 4 bases at V and 0 bases at J; junction bases unmatched: 7. CDR3 length equals 16 residues. The DNA for the CDR3 is TGTGCCAGCAGCCCACGTAGCGGGACTAGCACAGATACGCAGTATTTT. It yields the protein CASSPRSGTSTDTQYF.

The chain has TRBV19 and TRBJ2-7, with no clear D. V gave up 3 bases and J gave up 0 bases, with 9 bases separating them. The CDR3 covers 14 residues. Germline CDR1 is LNHDA and CDR2 is SQIVND (reference sequence). DNA of the CDR3: TGTGCCAGTAGTATTCGCGGTCGCTCCTACGAGCAGTACTTC. It yields the protein CASSIRGRSYEQYF.

The chain uses TRBV6-5 and TRBJ2-2; D unclear. CDR1 and CDR2 (germline): MNHEY, SVGAGI. The CDR3 totals 16 residues. The germline V and J ends were trimmed by 0 bases and 11 bases, with 19 bases remaining between them. The CDR3 is CASSYSLGPPRSELFF. For the CDR3, the DNA is TGTGCCAGCAGTTACTCCCTAGGGCCCCCCCGAAGCGAGCTGTTTTTT.

V is TRBV11-2 and J is TRBJ2-5; perhaps TRBD1 as D (5 bases). The germline V gene has CDR1 SGHAT and CDR2 FQNNGV. V was cut by 1 base and J by 0 bases, with 12 bases left in between. The CDR3 totals 16 residues. In DNA, the CDR3 is TGTGCCAGCAGCTTAGGCGCAGGGATCCACCAAGAGACCCAGTACTTC. It codes for CASSLGAGIHQETQYF.

This chain links TRBV21-1 with TRBJ2-5; TRBD2 was called by the table and not checked on the DNA. TRBV21-1 is annotated as a pseudogene. There are 14 residues in the CDR3. The CDR3 reads CASSTPGGLETQYF. The CDR3 DNA sequence: TGTGCCAGCAGCACCCCGGGAGGGCTGGAGACCCAGTACTTC.

The chain has TRBV28 and TRBJ1-4, with D unresolved. V was cut by 5 bases and J by 0 bases, with 10 bases left in between. Germline V gene data show CDR1 as MDHEN and CDR2 as SYDVKM. This CDR3 is built from 15 residues. The CDR3 region has the DNA TGTGCCAGCAGTCCCTCCGGCGCAACTAATGAAAAACTGTTTTTT. It encodes CASSPSGATNEKLFF.

V gene TRBV5-1 combines with J gene TRBJ2-1; 7 bases are a match to TRBD2. The J segment lost 6 bases and the V segment lost 9 bases, leaving 12 bases of the junction unmatched. CDR1 is SGHRS and CDR2 is YFSETQ in the germline V gene. The CDR3 length is 14 residues. The chain's CDR3 is CATTNPGGSNEQFF. CDR3 nucleotide sequence: TGCGCCACCACGAACCCCGGGGGGTCCAATGAGCAGTTCTTC.

This chain links TRBV28 with TRBJ1-1, with D perhaps matching TRBD1 (6 bases). The germline V and J ends were trimmed by 11 bases and 1 base, with 17 bases remaining between them. The CDR3 covers 14 residues. Germline lookup yields CDR1 MDHEN and CDR2 SYDVKM. The CDR3 sequence: CAGGGARRNTEAFF. The CDR3 DNA reads TGTGCCGGAGGGGGGGCCCGAAGGAACACTGAAGCTTTCTTT.

This chain uses TRBV10-3 with TRBJ2-1, with D hard to call. CDR3 length: 12 amino acids. The germline V gene encodes CDR1 ENHRY and CDR2 SYGVKD. V was clipped by 3 bases and J by 8 bases, with 8 bases between them. The CDR3, as DNA: TGTGCCATCAGTGAAGTTGGAGATGAGCAGTTCTTC. Amino acids: CAISEVGDEQFF.

This chain uses TRBV5-1 with TRBJ1-3; D is unresolved. Deletions cut 0 bases from V and 0 bases from J, with 7 bases between. The CDR3 covers 15 residues. CDR1 is SGHRS, CDR2 YFSETQ, per germline. In DNA, the CDR3 is TGCGCCAGCAGCTTGGCTCCCAACTCTGGAAACACCATATATTTT. Translation: CASSLAPNSGNTIYF.

V is TRBV5-1 and J is TRBJ2-3; perhaps D is TRBD1 or TRBD2 (5 bases each). The ends were cut back, 0 bases at V and 0 bases at J, with 11 bases in the middle. From germline, CDR1 is SGHRS and CDR2 YFSETQ. The CDR3 covers 16 residues. The CDR3 loop is CASSLVGTTSTDTQYF. CDR3 in DNA: TGCGCCAGCAGCTTGGTGGGGACCACCAGCACAGATACGCAGTATTTT.

The J gene is TRBJ2-1, the V gene TRBV11-2; 7 bases are a match to TRBD2. Germline V gives CDR1 SGHAT, CDR2 FQNNGV. With 1 base clipped from V and 6 bases from J, the junction kept 6 bases outside the gene matches. This CDR3 has 15 amino acids. CDR3 coding DNA: TGTGCCAGCAGCTTAGTGCGGCTAGCGGCCAATGAGCAGTTCTTC. It encodes CASSLVRLAANEQFF.

The chain couples TRBV6-2 or TRBV6-3 to TRBJ1-1; maybe TRBD1 (6 bases). Between the trimmed V and J ends, which lost 4 bases and 7 bases, there was a span of 13 bases. CDR3 length: 13 residues. Germline CDR1 and CDR2: MNHEY and SVGEGT. The CDR3 bases are TGTGCCAGCAGTTTACAGGGTTCGATTGAAGCTTTCTTT. Amino acid sequence: CASSLQGSIEAFF.